Listed here are 26 T cell receptor beta chains from one sample, sequenced in a study of control samples from healthy donors and cancer patients. Profiling relied on immunoSEQ multiplex PCR, and the TCRdb table lists in-frame clones only, not all of them. Of 150,000 to 200,000 clones listed, nearly 90% were seen once; the top ten hold 1.4%. The sequenced sample consisted of blood. These receptor sequences come from a woman aged 50 to 65 in good health.

The chain employs TRBV12-3 or TRBV12-4 and TRBJ1-6; D is unclear. This CDR3 contains 11 residues. V was pared by 1 base and J by 13 bases, with 5 bases between. In DNA form, the CDR3 reads TGTGCCAGCAGTTTAGTTGGGCCCCTCCACTTT. Translating gives CASSLVGPLHF.

The chain employs TRBV3-1 (or the pseudogene TRBV3-2) and TRBJ2-2; 7 bases are a match to TRBD2. Germline CDR1 reads LGHDT; CDR2 reads YNNKEL (reference sequence). The CDR3 consists of 16 residues. The ends lost 4 bases at V and 6 bases at J; junction bases unmatched: 11. CDR3 DNA sequence: TGTGCCAGCAGCCCCTGGACTAGTCCAGCCCCCGGGGAGCTGTTTTTT. It yields the protein CASSPWTSPAPGELFF.

This chain uses TRBV7-2 with TRBJ2-3; 7 positions agree with TRBD2. The V gene's germline CDR1 is SGHTA and CDR2 FQGNSA. CDR3 length equals 13 residues. V lost 4 bases and J lost 4; bases outside the gene matches: 2. This CDR3 is CASSWGGADTQYF. Written as DNA, the CDR3 is TGTGCCAGCAGCTGGGGGGGAGCAGATACGCAGTATTTT.

This clone has a handful of counts. The chain uses TRBV29-1 and TRBJ2-4; 7 nucleotides match TRBD1. Germline V gene data show CDR1 as SQVTM and CDR2 as ANQGSEA. The CDR3 runs 13 residues. The trim removed 7 bases at V and 1 base at J, leaving 4 bases unmatched. The CDR3 nucleotides read TGCAGCGCTTTACAGGGGGCCAAAAACATTCAGTACTTC. This gives the protein CSALQGAKNIQYF.

The chain uses TRBV3-1 (or the pseudogene TRBV3-2) and TRBJ1-1; TRBD1 is a possible D gene (5 bases). This CDR3 region has 12 residues. The germline V gene encodes CDR1 LGHDT and CDR2 YNNKEL (reference sequence). V gave up 3 bases and J gave up 11 bases, with 13 bases separating them. The CDR3 DNA reads as TGTGCCAGCAGCCAGGCCGGGGGTAGGGCTTTCTTT. Translation gives CASSQAGGRAFF.

This sequence joins TRBV4-1 and TRBJ1-3, with D uncertain. This CDR3 has 15 residues. Germline V gene data show CDR1 as MGHRA and CDR2 as YSYEKL. Trimming took off 1 base at V and 0 bases at J, with 7 bases between the two ends. The CDR3, as DNA: TGCGCCAGCAGCCAAGTCTTCCTCTCTGGAAACACCATATATTTT. The encoded protein is CASSQVFLSGNTIYF.

This rearrangement joins TRBV3-1 (or the pseudogene TRBV3-2) to TRBJ1-2; a weak D match, TRBD1 (5 bases). The germline V and J ends were trimmed by 4 bases and 6 bases, with 12 bases remaining between them. The germline CDR1 and CDR2 sequences are LGHDT and YNNKEL (reference sequence). CDR3 length: 13 amino acids. The CDR3 region is CASSPLRGNGYTF. DNA of the CDR3: TGTGCCAGCAGCCCCCTGAGGGGAAATGGCTACACCTTC.

The genes are TRBV4-3 and TRBJ2-5; the match to TRBD2 covers 12 bases. V lost 1 base, J lost 4 bases, and 7 bases stayed unmatched. CDR1 is LGHNA and CDR2 is YSLEER in the germline V gene. The CDR3 has 17 amino acids. The CDR3 DNA is TGCGCCAGCAGCCAAGGACTAGCGGGAGTAGGCAGAGAGACCCAGTACTTC. Translation: CASSQGLAGVGRETQYF.

The V gene is TRBV5-1, the J gene TRBJ1-1; 7 bases line up with TRBD1. Trimming at V came to 7 bases and at J to 5 bases, leaving 11 bases not matched to a gene. The CDR3 is 14 residues long. Germline V gene data show CDR1 as SGHRS and CDR2 as YFSETQ. The CDR3 loop reads CASSLAGGQTEAFF. CDR3 nucleotides: TGCGCCAGCTCCCTGGCCGGGGGACAGACTGAAGCTTTCTTT.

This clone showed up just a few times. The rearrangement uses TRBV6-6 and TRBJ1-3; no definite D call. Looked up from germline, CDR1 is MNHNY and CDR2 is SVGAGI (reference sequence). With 5 bases removed from V and 4 bases from J, the gap between germline ends came to 9 bases. The CDR3 is made up of 13 amino acids. The DNA for the CDR3 is TGTGCCAGCAGTGCTGGGTCCGGAAACACCATATATTTT. The encoded protein is CASSAGSGNTIYF.

The J gene is TRBJ1-5, the V gene TRBV2, with no clear D. Per the germline V gene, CDR1 is SNHLY and CDR2 is FYNNEI. CDR3 length: 13 residues. With 2 bases removed from V and 5 bases from J, the gap between germline ends came to 7 bases. CDR3 sequence reads: CASSELRYQPQHF. DNA of the CDR3: TGTGCCAGCAGTGAATTGAGGTATCAGCCCCAGCATTTT.

The chain links TRBV24-1 to TRBJ1-2; 8 bases map to TRBD1. Germline CDR1 KGHDR, CDR2 SFDVKD. The CDR3 totals 15 residues. Trimming took 3 bases from V and 7 from J; bases not matched to a gene: 9. The CDR3 DNA follows: TGTGCCACCAGTGATGCCCGGCAGGGGGCTTCTGGCTACACCTTC. This gives the protein CATSDARQGASGYTF.

The chain carries TRBV4-3 and TRBJ1-4; D remains unclear. Germline V gene sequence: CDR1 LGHNA, CDR2 YSLEER. The CDR3 contains 15 residues. Trimming removed 1 base at V and 8 bases at J, with 14 bases between. The CDR3 loop is CASSQGVGRGEKLFF. The DNA of the CDR3 is TGCGCCAGCAGCCAAGGGGTGGGCAGAGGAGAAAAACTGTTTTTT.

This chain joins TRBV13 and TRBJ2-5; no clear D. Trimming took off 4 bases at V and 10 bases at J, with 13 bases between the two ends. Looked up from germline, CDR1 is PRHDT and CDR2 is FYEKMQ (reference sequence). This CDR3 has 12 amino acids. In DNA, the CDR3 is TGTGCCAGCAGCTCCCTCGACCGTCTCCAGTACTTC. This gives the protein CASSSLDRLQYF. Complete variable domain (other parts from reference TRBV13 and TRBJ2-5): AAGVIQSPRHLIKEKRETATLKCYPIPRHDTVYWYQQGPGQDPQFLISFYEKMQSDKGSIPDRFSAQQFSDYHSELNMSSLELGDSALYFCASSSLDRLQYFGPGTRLLVL.

The V gene is TRBV3-1 (or the pseudogene TRBV3-2), the J gene TRBJ2-6; D is unresolved. This CDR3 contains 14 residues. Germline CDR1 is LGHDT and CDR2 is YNNKEL (reference sequence). Trimming shortened V by 3 bases and J by 1 base, and 4 bases separated the two germline ends. This chain's CDR3 is CASSHRSGANVLTF. The CDR3 nucleotides read TGTGCCAGCAGCCACAGATCTGGGGCCAACGTCCTGACTTTC.

The chain has TRBV10-1 and TRBJ1-1; D not resolved. V was shortened by 4 bases and J by 8 bases, with 11 bases between the two germline ends. Germline CDR1 is WNHNN and CDR2 is SYGVQD (reference sequence). There are 12 residues in the CDR3. The CDR3 nucleotides read TGCGCCAGCAGTGGAGGCGGCGGGGAAGCTTTCTTT. This sequence encodes CASSGGGGEAFF.

The rearrangement links TRBV25-1 to TRBJ2-2, with D possibly TRBD1 on 6 matching bases. In germline, CDR1 is MGHDK, CDR2 SYGVNS. Trimming pared 8 bases from V and 0 bases from J, leaving 16 bases between. The CDR3 has 16 amino acids. The CDR3 DNA sequence: TGTGCCAGCTCCCCGAGGACAGCTTCGAACACCGGGGAGCTGTTTTTT. The encoded protein is CASSPRTASNTGELFF.

The chain has TRBV5-1 and TRBJ1-1; D perhaps matches TRBD1 (5 bases). V lost 6 bases and J lost 0, with 15 bases in between. The germline gives CDR1 SGHRS, CDR2 YFSETQ. This CDR3 spans 15 amino acids. The CDR3 reads CASTIQGTLNTEAFF. The CDR3 DNA reads TGCGCCAGCACTATCCAGGGTACCTTGAACACTGAAGCTTTCTTT.

CDR3 nucleotide sequence: TGTGCCAGTACTCCAACCGGGACAGGGGGCTACGAGCAGTACTTC. It codes for CASTPTGTGGYEQYF. The rearrangement joins TRBV19 to TRBJ2-7; 11 bases are shared with TRBD1. Germline V CDR1 and CDR2: LNHDA, SQIVND (reference sequence). V was pared by 7 bases and J by 3 bases, with 8 bases of the junction left unmatched. This CDR3 has 15 amino acids.

This clone came up a few times. Other nucleotide sequences in the sample specify the same CDR3. The chain is built from TRBV7-9 and TRBJ1-5; unclear D gene. Trimming removed 5 bases at V and 0 bases at J, with 5 bases between. In germline, CDR1 is SEHNR, CDR2 FQNEAQ (reference sequence). The CDR3 extends over 13 amino acids. Written as DNA, the CDR3 is TGTGCCAGCAGCCCAGATAGCAATCAGCCCCAGCATTTT. Amino acid sequence: CASSPDSNQPQHF.

This clone was seen a single time. The chain uses TRBV7-8 and TRBJ2-2; D is unclear. This CDR3 has 15 residues. Trimming cost V 5 bases and J 0 bases, with 10 bases left between them. Per the germline V gene, CDR1 is SGHVS and CDR2 is FQNEAQ. The CDR3 region has the DNA TGTGCCAGCAGCCCCGTAGACCCGAACACCGGGGAGCTGTTTTTT. Encoded protein: CASSPVDPNTGELFF.

The chain carries TRBV18 and TRBJ2-5; the match to TRBD1 covers 8 bases. CDR1 and CDR2 (germline): KGHSH, LQKENI. The CDR3 contains 15 residues. V trimming: 5 bases; J trimming: 4 bases; junction bases outside the gene matches: 9. The CDR3 here is CASSSTGVTGETQYF. Here the CDR3 DNA reads TGTGCCAGCTCATCGACAGGGGTGACGGGAGAGACCCAGTACTTC.

The genes are TRBV7-2 and TRBJ1-4; D unresolved. The germline gives CDR1 SGHTA, CDR2 FQGNSA. This CDR3 region has 16 residues. Between the trimmed V and J ends, which lost 6 bases and 8 bases, there was a span of 22 bases. CDR3: CASSSTGVGFREKLFF. The CDR3 region has the DNA TGTGCCAGCAGTTCCACCGGGGTAGGGTTTAGGGAAAAACTGTTTTTT.

The chain is built from TRBV28 and TRBJ1-2; 7 positions match TRBD1. V lost 7 bases, J lost 5 bases, and 4 bases stayed unmatched. Germline assignment: CDR1 MDHEN and CDR2 SYDVKM. There are 12 residues in the CDR3. The CDR3 DNA reads TGTGCCAGCAATATACAGGGGTATGGCTACACCTTC. Its protein is CASNIQGYGYTF.

V gene TRBV7-9 combines with J gene TRBJ2-7, with 11 positions matching TRBD2. CDR1 is SEHNR and CDR2 is FQNEAQ in the germline V gene (reference sequence). This CDR3 is 16 amino acids long. V was clipped by 6 bases and J by 0 bases; unmatched bases: 7. The CDR3 loop is CASRLTSGNISYEQYF. The CDR3 nucleotides read TGTGCCAGCAGACTGACTAGCGGGAACATCTCCTACGAGCAGTACTTC. Filled out from reference TRBV7-9 and TRBJ2-7, the complete variable domain reads DTGVSQNPRHKITKRGQNVTFRCDPISEHNRLYWYRQTLGQGPEFLTYFQNEAQLEKSRLLSDRFSAERPKGSFSTLEIQRTEQGDSAMYLCASRLTSGNISYEQYFGPGTRLTVT.

The chain recombines TRBV5-6 with TRBJ2-1; 8 nucleotides line up with TRBD2. V shed 0 bases and J 6 bases; nucleotides not matched to a gene: 5. CDR3 length: 15 residues. Looked up from germline, CDR1 is SGHDT and CDR2 is YYEEEE. CDR3 nucleotide sequence: TGTGCCAGCAGCTTGGAGCGGGGGATAGCCAATGAGCAGTTCTTC. It is translated as CASSLERGIANEQFF.